These 9 T cell receptor beta chains were sequenced from one sample in a study of blood T cell repertoires in COVID-19. Repertoires were generated with immunoSEQ multiplex PCR, while TCRdb's copy carries only in-frame clones and drops some. Altogether about 150,000 clones are present, around four fifths being singletons, with the ten largest covering approximately 18%. Material: peripheral blood. The receptors derive from a woman between 65 and 79 years old who had recovered from COVID-19.

The genes are TRBV19 and TRBJ2-2; 8 nucleotides line up with TRBD2. The germline V gene encodes CDR1 LNHDA and CDR2 SQIVND (reference sequence). V was clipped by 4 bases and J by 5 bases; unmatched bases: 6. CDR3 length equals 15 residues. The CDR3 sequence: CASSRSRGGTGELFF. CDR3 bases: TGTGCCAGTAGTAGGAGTCGGGGGGGTACCGGGGAGCTGTTTTTT.

CDR3 in amino acids: CASSQGGPPDTQYF. As DNA, the CDR3 is TGTGCCAGCAGCCAAGGGGGCCCGCCAGATACGCAGTATTTT. The chain couples TRBV4-2 to TRBJ2-3; a possible D gene is TRBD1 (5 bases). Germline V gives CDR1 LGHNA, CDR2 YNFKEQ. This CDR3 is 14 amino acids long. The V and J ends lost 1 base and 4 bases respectively, with 9 bases between them.

The rearrangement links TRBV5-4 to TRBJ2-7, with 8 bases that match TRBD2. This CDR3 is 15 amino acids long. J lost 1 base, V lost 4 bases, and 7 bases had no gene match. Germline CDR1 is SGHNT and CDR2 is YYREEE (reference sequence). The CDR3 spells CASSPGTRVSYEQYF. Here the CDR3 DNA reads TGTGCCAGCAGCCCCGGGACTAGGGTTTCCTACGAGCAGTACTTC.

J is TRBJ1-4 and V is TRBV28; no firm D call. The CDR3 loop spans 14 amino acids. Trimming took off 7 bases at V and 4 bases at J, with 13 bases between the two ends. CDR1 is MDHEN and CDR2 is SYDVKM in the germline V gene. The CDR3 DNA reads TGTGCCAGCACCCGGGATTCCTATAATGAAAAACTGTTTTTT. Protein product: CASTRDSYNEKLFF.

The V gene is TRBV9, the J gene TRBJ2-3; the D gene is possibly TRBD2 (6 bases). The CDR3 is 16 residues long. Between the trimmed V and J ends, which lost 2 bases and 0 bases, there was a span of 13 bases. The germline gives CDR1 SGDLS, CDR2 YYNGEE. The CDR3 spells CASSVPLAESTDTQYF. The CDR3 coding sequence is TGTGCCAGCAGCGTTCCACTAGCTGAAAGCACAGATACGCAGTATTTT.

The chain uses TRBV9 and TRBJ2-6, with 9 bases that match TRBD1. The CDR3 consists of 16 residues. V lost 4 bases, J lost 2 bases, and 4 bases stayed unmatched. CDR1 and CDR2 (germline): SGDLS, YYNGEE. CDR3 protein: CASSLTGGAGANVLTF. The CDR3 coding sequence is TGTGCCAGCAGCCTGACAGGGGGGGCTGGGGCCAACGTCCTGACTTTC.

This clone has more than one count but fewer than ten. The rearrangement links TRBV18 to TRBJ1-5, with D unresolved. The germline V gene encodes CDR1 KGHSH and CDR2 LQKENI. Trimming stripped 6 bases from V and 3 bases from J, with 15 bases between. The CDR3 sequence is 15 residues long. Here the CDR3 DNA reads TGTGCCAGCTCCCCGGGCGGAGGGATCAATCAGCCCCAGCATTTT. Translating gives CASSPGGGINQPQHF.

This clone was counted only a few times. The chain uses TRBV5-1 and TRBJ2-5, with D possibly matching TRBD2 (6 bases). This CDR3 spans 15 amino acids. Germline values: CDR1 SGHRS, CDR2 YFSETQ. The V gene lost 0 bases and the J gene lost 4 bases, with 13 bases spanning the gap. The CDR3 loop reads CASSLEPGGGETQYF. The CDR3 region has the DNA TGCGCCAGCAGCTTGGAACCCGGGGGAGGAGAGACCCAGTACTTC.

This clone has only a few counts. The V call is TRBV7-3, the J call TRBJ1-6; tentative D call: TRBD1 (5 bases). This CDR3 region has 14 residues. The germline V gene has CDR1 SGHTA and CDR2 FQGTGA. Deletions cut 5 bases from V and 7 bases from J, with 12 bases between. CDR3: CASSPGHANSPLHF. In DNA form, the CDR3 reads TGTGCCAGCAGCCCCGGACACGCCAATTCACCCCTCCACTTT.